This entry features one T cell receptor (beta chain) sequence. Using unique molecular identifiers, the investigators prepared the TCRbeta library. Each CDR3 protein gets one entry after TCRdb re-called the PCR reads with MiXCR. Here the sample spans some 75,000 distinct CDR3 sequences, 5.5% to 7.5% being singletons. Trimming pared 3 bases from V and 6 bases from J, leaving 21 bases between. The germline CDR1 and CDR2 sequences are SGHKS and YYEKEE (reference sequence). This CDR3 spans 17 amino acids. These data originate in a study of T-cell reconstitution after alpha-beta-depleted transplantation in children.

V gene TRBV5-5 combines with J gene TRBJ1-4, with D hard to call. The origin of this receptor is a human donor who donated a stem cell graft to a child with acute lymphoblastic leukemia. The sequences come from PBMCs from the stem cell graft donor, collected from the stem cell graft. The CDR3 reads CASSSEPGLRADEKLFF. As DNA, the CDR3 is TGTGCCAGCAGCTCGGAACCGGGCCTAAGGGCGGATGAAAAACTGTTTTTT.